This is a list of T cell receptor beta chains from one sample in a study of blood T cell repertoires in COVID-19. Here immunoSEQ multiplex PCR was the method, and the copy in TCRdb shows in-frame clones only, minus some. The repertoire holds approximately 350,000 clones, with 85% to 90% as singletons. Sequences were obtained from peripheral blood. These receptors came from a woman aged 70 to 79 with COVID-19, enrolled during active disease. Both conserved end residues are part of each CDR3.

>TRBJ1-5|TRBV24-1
CATSDPTGFSPQHF
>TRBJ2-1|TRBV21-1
CASSPGQGEGNEQFF
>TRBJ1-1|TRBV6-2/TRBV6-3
CASSYSGQGQRAFF
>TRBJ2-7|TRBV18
CASSPQTGSPVSYEQYF
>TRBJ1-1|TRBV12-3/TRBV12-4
CASSGDTEAFF
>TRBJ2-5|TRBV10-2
CASNAGLAGALGVKTQYF
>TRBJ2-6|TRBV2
CASSRDRVSSGANVLTF
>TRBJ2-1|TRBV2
CASSESHSGGLYNEQFF
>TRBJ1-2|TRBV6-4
CASSGGGGYTF
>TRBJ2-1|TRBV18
CASSPRDSGYNEQFF
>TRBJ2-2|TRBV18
CASSPRQGESGELFF
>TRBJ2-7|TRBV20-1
CSASPRTGGFYEQYF
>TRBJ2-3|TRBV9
CASSPERGGQGTDTQYF
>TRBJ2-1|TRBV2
CASSEGQVSNEQFF
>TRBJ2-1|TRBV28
CASSSLAGGHYNEQFF
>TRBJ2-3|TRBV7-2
CASSSLASLTDTQYF
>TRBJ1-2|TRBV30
CAWDSGVRGGYTF
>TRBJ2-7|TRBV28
CASSTIGEQYF
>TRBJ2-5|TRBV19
CASSILVQAGSRETQYF
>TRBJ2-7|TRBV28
CASSPPGQGTYEQYF
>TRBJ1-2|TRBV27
CASSSIIRGQESYGYTF
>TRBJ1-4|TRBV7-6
CASRFRGRGEKLFF
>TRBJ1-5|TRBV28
CASSSFGTGDGQPQHF
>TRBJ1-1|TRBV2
CASQRDTEAFF
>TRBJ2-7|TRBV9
CASSVTGVSHEQYF
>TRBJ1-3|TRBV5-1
CASSPRQGPGNTIYF
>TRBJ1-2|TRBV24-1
CATSDLTEAGIYGYTF
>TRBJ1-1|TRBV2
CASSPLVQFTEAFF
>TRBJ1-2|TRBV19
CASSMSANYGYTF
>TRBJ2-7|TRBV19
CASSIDLGQPYEQYF
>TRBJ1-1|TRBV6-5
CASTSGRDPATEAFF
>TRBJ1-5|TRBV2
CASSDWRDPNQPQHF
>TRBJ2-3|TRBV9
CASSPGLQDTQYF
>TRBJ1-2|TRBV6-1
CASSEALLWGQGPHYGYTF
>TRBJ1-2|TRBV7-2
CASSSRGGGYTF
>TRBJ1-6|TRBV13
CASSLETESPLHF
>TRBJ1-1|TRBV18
CASSPTDRGIEAFF
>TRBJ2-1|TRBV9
CASTEVAGGPEQFF
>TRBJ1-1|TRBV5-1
CASSPGTGGSAEAFF
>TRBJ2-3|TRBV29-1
CSVRGFRTDTQYF
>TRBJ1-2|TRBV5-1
CASSRDREYGYTF
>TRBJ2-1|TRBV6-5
CASSKEYEGNEQFF
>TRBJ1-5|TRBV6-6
CASDSYSNQPQHF
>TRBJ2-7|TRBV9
CASSVVGDIYYEQYF
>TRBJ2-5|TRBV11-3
CASSSRLDSQETQYF
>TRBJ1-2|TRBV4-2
CASSRLGDTGYGYTF
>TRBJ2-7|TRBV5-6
CASSNTQATGDEQYF
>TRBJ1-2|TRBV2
CASSGDSKFYGYTF
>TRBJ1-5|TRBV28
CASHSNQPQHF
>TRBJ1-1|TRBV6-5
CASSLPGTGGHTEAFF
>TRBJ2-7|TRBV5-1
CASSLTSGSSSEQYF
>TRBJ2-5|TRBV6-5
CASGRRGETQYF
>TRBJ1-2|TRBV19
CASSEQGNLYGYTF
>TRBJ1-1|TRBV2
CASSTDRGNTEAFF
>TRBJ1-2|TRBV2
CASKNRAGYGYTF
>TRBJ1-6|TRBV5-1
CASRAGNNSPLHF
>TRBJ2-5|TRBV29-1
CSVYRTGVGETQYF
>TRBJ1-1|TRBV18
CASSPGITGENTEAFF
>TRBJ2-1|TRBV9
CASSVGAGGPLNEQFF
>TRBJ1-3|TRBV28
CASSFLGELDF